A single sample gave rise to the 21 T cell receptor beta chains below, sequenced in a study of identical twins. TCRdb re-called the 5' RACE reads through MiXCR, storing one row per CDR3 protein. The table records approximately 1.8 million distinct CDR3 sequences, under 35% of them present only once. Sequenced sample: cord blood. These receptor sequences come from a newborn girl in good health.

The chain uses TRBV18 and TRBJ1-5, with TRBD1 as a possible D gene (5 bases). The CDR3 extends over 17 amino acids. The V end was cut by 5 bases, the J end by 2 bases, with 19 bases between. Per the germline V gene, CDR1 is KGHSH and CDR2 is LQKENI. For the CDR3, the DNA is TGTGCCAGCTCATCCCTCGGGGCCGCGATCGGCAATCAGCCCCAGCATTTT. Protein: CASSSLGAAIGNQPQHF.

The chain has TRBV20-1 and TRBJ1-5; the D is unclear. Germline V lookup: CDR1 DFQATT, CDR2 SNEGSKA (reference sequence). The CDR3 length is 16 residues. Trimming removed 0 bases at V and 2 bases at J, with 14 bases between. The chain's CDR3 is CSARDLLNSGNQPQHF. CDR3 DNA sequence: TGCAGTGCTAGAGATCTCCTTAACAGCGGCAATCAGCCCCAGCATTTT.

This clonotype was detected a few times. The CDR3 loop reads CASGGSGSTDTQYF. The CDR3 region has the DNA TGCGCCAGCGGGGGTAGCGGAAGCACAGATACGCAGTATTTT. The chain recombines TRBV5-1 with TRBJ2-3, with D tentatively TRBD2 (6 bases). In germline, CDR1 is SGHRS, CDR2 YFSETQ. CDR3 size: 14 residues. V was cut by 7 bases and J by 0 bases, with 12 bases left in between.

This clonotype was seen a few times. V gene TRBV28 combines with J gene TRBJ1-5; 10 nucleotides line up with TRBD1. V was pared by 2 bases and J by 7 bases, with 8 bases of the junction left unmatched. CDR3 size: 16 residues. CDR1 is MDHEN and CDR2 is SYDVKM in the germline V gene. CDR3 in amino acids: CASSLVGTGVEQPQHF. The CDR3 DNA follows: TGTGCCAGCAGTTTAGTGGGGACAGGGGTGGAGCAGCCCCAGCATTTT. The full variable domain, rest sourced from reference TRBV28 and TRBJ1-5, is DVKVTQSSRYLVKRTGEKVFLECVQDMDHENMFWYRQDPGLGLRLIYFSYDVKMKEKGDIPEGYSVSREKKERFSLILESASTNQTSMYLCASSLVGTGVEQPQHFGDGTRLSIL.

CDR3 loop: CSVRTGYEQFF. CDR3 in DNA: TGCAGCGTTAGGACAGGATACGAGCAGTTCTTC. The V call is TRBV29-1, the J call TRBJ2-1; 7 bases align to TRBD1. CDR1 is SQVTM, CDR2 ANQGSEA, per germline. Trimming cost V 5 bases and J 10 bases; bases outside gene matches: 5. The CDR3 spans 11 residues.

The V call is TRBV18, the J call TRBJ2-5; 8 bases agree with TRBD2. The germline V gene encodes CDR1 KGHSH and CDR2 LQKENI. Trimming cost V 1 base and J 11 bases; bases outside gene matches: 12. The CDR3 sequence is 15 residues long. CDR3 in amino acids: CASSPLAGPDNEQYF. The CDR3 bases are TGTGCCAGCTCACCACTAGCGGGGCCGGACAATGAGCAGTACTTC.

This chain connects TRBV27 to TRBJ2-7, with D tentatively TRBD1 (6 bases). Between the trimmed V and J ends, which lost 5 bases and 2 bases, there was a span of 13 bases. The CDR3 runs to 14 residues. The germline V gene has CDR1 MNHEY and CDR2 SMNVEV (reference sequence). CDR3 DNA sequence: TGTGCCAGCAGTCGGGCAGGGGTCCCCTACGAGCAGTACTTC. Translation gives CASSRAGVPYEQYF.

This clonotype has only a few counts. The chain carries TRBV7-2 and TRBJ2-3; D may match TRBD1 or TRBD2 (5 bases each). V lost 2 bases and J 3 bases, leaving 12 bases between the germline ends. In germline, CDR1 is SGHTA, CDR2 FQGNSA. There are 15 residues in the CDR3. The CDR3 loop is CASSLRDGRTDTQYF. CDR3 DNA sequence: TGTGCCAGCAGCTTACGGGACGGTCGGACAGATACGCAGTATTTT. Full variable domain (rest looked up from reference TRBV7-2 and TRBJ2-3): GAGVSQSPSNKVTEKGKDVELRCDPISGHTALYWYRQSLGQGLEFLIYFQGNSAPDKSGLPSDRFSAERTGGSVSTLTIQRTQQEDSAVYLCASSLRDGRTDTQYFGPGTRLTVL.

This clonotype was seen a few times. The chain carries TRBV28 and TRBJ2-1; D is uncertain. V lost 8 bases to trimming and J lost 7 bases, with 12 bases between them. Looked up from germline, CDR1 is MDHEN and CDR2 is SYDVKM. The CDR3 loop spans 12 amino acids. The CDR3 DNA is TGTGCCAGCTTAGGAGTTCTAAATGAGCAGTTCTTC. The encoded protein is CASLGVLNEQFF.

This clonotype has only a few counts. This chain joins TRBV6-1 and TRBJ2-1; 7 bases are shared with TRBD2. The V gene end was trimmed by 3 bases and the J gene end by 3 bases; junction bases not matched to a gene: 5. This CDR3 region has 15 residues. The germline V gene has CDR1 MNHNS and CDR2 SASEGT. In DNA, the CDR3 is TGTGCCAGCAGTGAGTGGGTAGCGGGCTACAATGAGCAGTTCTTC. Translating it yields CASSEWVAGYNEQFF.

The CDR3 nucleotides read TGCAGTGCCCCCACCCCGACAGGGGACAATCAGCCCCAGCATTTT. Amino acid sequence: CSAPTPTGDNQPQHF. The V call is TRBV20-1, the J call TRBJ1-5; 8 nucleotides align to TRBD1. The J segment lost 3 bases and the V segment lost 6 bases, leaving 10 bases of the junction unmatched. CDR3 length: 15 amino acids. Germline V gene lookup returns CDR1 DFQATT and CDR2 SNEGSKA (reference sequence).

The chain joins TRBV5-1 to TRBJ1-1, with 7 bases fitting TRBD1. J gave up 11 bases and V 4 bases, and 14 bases lay outside the gene matches. The CDR3 has 14 residues. Germline CDR1 is SGHRS and CDR2 is YFSETQ. CDR3 in amino acids: CASSLRAGGDKAFF. CDR3 DNA sequence: TGCGCCAGCAGCCTGCGGGCAGGGGGGGATAAGGCTTTCTTT.

Many counts were recorded for this clonotype. CDR3: CSVLRQGGSYEQYF. In DNA form, the CDR3 reads TGCAGCGTCCTACGACAGGGGGGTTCCTACGAGCAGTACTTC. The rearrangement joins TRBV29-1 to TRBJ2-7, with TRBD1 matching 9 bases. CDR1 is SQVTM and CDR2 is ANQGSEA in the germline V gene. The CDR3 consists of 14 residues. Trimming removed 6 bases from V and 1 base from J; junction bases left unmatched: 7.

In this sample, this clonotype turned up a few times. This rearrangement joins TRBV30 to TRBJ2-7; 8 bases line up with TRBD1. In germline, CDR1 is GTSNPN, CDR2 SVGIG (reference sequence). The CDR3 sequence is 13 residues long. V gave up 4 bases and J gave up 3 bases; unmatched junction bases: 5. The CDR3 here is CAWTGQGDYEQYF. For the CDR3, the DNA is TGTGCCTGGACAGGACAGGGAGACTACGAGCAGTACTTC.

This clonotype was counted between two and nine times. The rearrangement uses TRBV10-1 and TRBJ1-6; TRBD1 matches at 7 bases. Unmatched junction bases numbered 3, after V lost 0 bases and J lost 7 bases. This CDR3 comprises 15 residues. Germline lookup yields CDR1 WNHNN and CDR2 SYGVQD (reference sequence). The CDR3 loop reads CASSESRGGNSPLHF. In nucleotides, the CDR3 is TGCGCCAGCAGTGAGTCGAGAGGGGGCAATTCACCCCTCCACTTT.

The V call is TRBV2, the J call TRBJ2-3; TRBD2 agrees at 9 bases. With V trimmed by 2 bases and J by 2 bases, 5 bases remained unmatched. This CDR3 contains 16 residues. Germline V gene data show CDR1 as SNHLY and CDR2 as FYNNEI. The CDR3 DNA follows: TGTGCCAGCAGTGAACGCCTAGCGGGAAACACAGATACGCAGTATTTT. Translated, it gives CASSERLAGNTDTQYF.

The J gene is TRBJ2-7, the V gene TRBV12-3 or TRBV12-4, with 7 bases matching TRBD1. The V gene end was trimmed by 3 bases and the J gene end by 4 bases; junction bases not matched to a gene: 9. The CDR3 runs 15 residues. The CDR3 DNA reads TGTGCCAGCAGTTTTGCGACAGGGAAGTCGTACGAGCAGTACTTC. Its translation is CASSFATGKSYEQYF.

The V and J genes are TRBV7-2 and TRBJ2-1, with D unresolved. Trimming pared 7 bases from V and 4 bases from J, leaving 5 bases between. This CDR3 region has 11 residues. Per germline, CDR1 SGHTA and CDR2 FQGNSA. The CDR3 coding sequence is TGTGCCAGCACGGTTTACAATGAGCAGTTCTTC. Translating gives CASTVYNEQFF. Based on the CDR3 plus reference TRBV7-2 and TRBJ2-1, the full variable domain is GAGVSQSPSNKVTEKGKDVELRCDPISGHTALYWYRQSLGQGLEFLIYFQGNSAPDKSGLPSDRFSAERTGGSVSTLTIQRTQQEDSAVYLCASTVYNEQFFGPGTRLTVL.

This clonotype has just a few counts. This sequence joins TRBV2 and TRBJ2-5; 9 bases are shared with TRBD2. V lost 7 bases, J lost 4 bases, and 7 bases stayed unmatched. The CDR3 spans 14 residues. CDR1 and CDR2 (germline): SNHLY, FYNNEI. The CDR3 coding sequence is TGTGCCAGCAACTTAGCGGGGGTGGTAGAGACCCAGTACTTC. It encodes CASNLAGVVETQYF.

This clonotype was counted between two and nine times. V and J are TRBV7-6 and TRBJ2-1; 9 bases match TRBD2. Germline CDR1 reads SGHVS; CDR2 reads FNYEAQ. CDR3 size: 16 residues. V shed 0 bases, J shed 7 bases, and the junction held 7 bases outside the gene matches. For the CDR3, the DNA is TGTGCCAGCAGCTTAGCGAGGCGGGGGGGTCGTAATGAGCAGTTCTTC. As protein: CASSLARRGGRNEQFF.

CDR3 DNA: TGTGCCAGCAGCCAATCGGAGGGCCATGAGCAGTTCTTC. Translated: CASSQSEGHEQFF. This chain links TRBV16 with TRBJ2-1; tentatively, D is TRBD2 (6 bases). Per the germline V gene, CDR1 is KGHSY and CDR2 is FQNENV. Trimming took off 0 bases at V and 8 bases at J, with 8 bases between the two ends. The CDR3 is 13 amino acids.